This T cell receptor (beta chain) was obtained from a study of T cells in Graves' hyperthyroidism and ophthalmopathy. Findings and caveats of the study: Expanded thyroid clonotypes (above 0.001) were mostly also found in blood.

Template material for amplifying TCR beta CDR3 regions consisted of RNA transcripts. The primer set for the first-round RT-PCR of the TCR CDR3 was HTBI. In TCRdb, the multiplex PCR reads were re-called with MiXCR into one record per CDR3 protein. The sample records 500,000 to 600,000 distinct CDR3 sequences, roughly 46% being singletons. The V end was cut by 1 base, the J end by 1 base, with 10 bases between. There are 15 residues in the CDR3. The germline CDR1 and CDR2 sequences are LGHNA and YSLEER. Graves' hyperthyroidism is called stable when ophthalmopathy does not progress within 18 months. Patients between 18 and 65 years old had hyperthyroidism, newly diagnosed and lasting under 2 months. This clonotype was detected ten times or more. Antigen specificity is unknown.

The sequenced sample was peripheral blood or thyroid tissue (not recorded which). This TCR was sampled from a woman between 18 and 30 years old with Graves' hyperthyroidism. V is TRBV4-3 and J is TRBJ2-5, with D possibly matching TRBD2 (6 bases). This chain's CDR3 is CASSQGSGFQETQYF. CDR3 sequence (DNA): TGCGCCAGCAGCCAAGGGAGCGGGTTCCAAGAGACCCAGTACTTC.